This note documents a single T cell receptor (beta chain) sequence. As yet, its antigen is unknown. TCRdb processed the 5' RACE reads anew with MiXCR; each CDR3 protein has one entry. The table includes 310,000 or so distinct CDR3 sequences, roughly 3.5% detected once. The data belong to a study of T cells after yellow fever vaccination. Study-wide results and limits: After the booster, around 95% of CD4 and more than 75% of CD8 primary-response clones were re-detected. Overall, a small share of clonotypes was seen in both CD4 and CD8 compartments.

The sequences come from PBMCs, collected on the day of the yellow fever booster vaccination. The sequence was collected from a man between 18 and 29 years old who received the YFV17D yellow fever vaccine.

The CDR3 is CASSYPPRFGGKELFF. DNA of the CDR3: TGTGCCAGTAGCTATCCCCCTAGGTTCGGGGGCAAGGAGCTGTTTTTT. V gene TRBV19 combines with J gene TRBJ2-2; D is perhaps TRBD1 or TRBD2 (6 bases each). The CDR3 is 16 residues long. Trimming took 6 bases from V and 10 from J, leaving 24 bases between them. Germline CDR1 and CDR2: LNHDA and SQIVND (reference sequence).